The following is a TCR beta chain sequence with its context. The antigen this receptor binds is unknown. Base qualities were left out, and no much larger clone turns up one base away. TCRbeta CDR3 regions were amplified from genomic DNA using the immunoSEQ Assay, a bias-controlled multiplex PCR. Processing in the source paper ran as follows. Nucleated cell counts per sample were estimated from amplification of reference gene primers within the assay. To quantify the absolute abundance of each unique TCRbeta CDR3 rearrangement, sequence reads were collapsed and filtered. Productive Simpson clonality was computed per sample as the square root of Simpson's diversity index over productive rearrangements. Entries here come from immuneACCESS through TCRdb and include only in-frame sequences with V and J called. Some clones fail to appear in such tables; in the studies checked, an unresolved V gene covers under half of the shortfall, and the cause of the remainder is unknown. That table is the source of V, J and clone size, and D and trimming were worked out from the DNA. Within this sample are roughly 200,000 clones, with approximately 84% of them counted one time only. Of the sample, roughly 4.5% is held by the ten largest clones.

These data belong to a study of blood T cell repertoires in COVID-19 (TCRdb year 2020). Background for the entire study: Collaborator samples came from the United States, Italy and Spain and covered acute and convalescent phases of COVID-19. The prospective study material was composed of cDNA or gDNA derived from T cells, B-cell-depleted T cells, or PBMCs. Subjects who had been exposed to COVID-19, were actively infected with it, or had recovered from it provided the deeply sampled blood TCRbeta repertoires that made up the dataset. The repertoires were made available in a free public database intended to serve as a resource for research on the immune response to SARS-CoV-2. Samples were obtained from the ongoing ImmuneRACE study (first 160 participants) and from 1,000 to 1,500 subjects provided by 6 global collaborators. A de-identified subject ID, COVID-19 status, age in years and sex were almost always included in the sample metadata. Where available, HLA class I and class II types were obtained from metadata supplied by the sample provider rather than from assay-based typing. Results and caveats for the whole study, not just this receptor: The amount of clinical and demographic metadata varied by source and participant and was provided uncurated.

Collaborating institutions collected whole blood in K2EDTA tubes following their own protocols. For TCRbeta analysis, collaborator samples were shipped as frozen whole blood, as isolated PBMCs, or as DNA extracted from either sample type. V and J are truncated by 0 bases and 5 bases respectively, leaving an intervening sequence of 8 bases. Measured from the cysteine to the phenylalanine, the CDR3 is 14 residues long. Only the CDR3 DNA stays, 42 bases, in frame from base 1. From the germline V gene, CDR1 is SGHTA and CDR2 is FQGNSA. The rearrangement combines TRBV7-2 with TRBJ2-4; the D gene is perhaps TRBD2, on 5 matching bases. The sequencing sample was made of peripheral blood. The source of this sequence is a woman of 80 years or more with acute or convalescent COVID-19. The CDR3 sequence is CASSLAPAENIQYF. The nucleotide sequence is given as TGTGCCAGCAGCTTAGCGCCAGCGGAAAACATTCAGTACTTC.